What follows are 12 T cell receptor beta chains derived from one specimen sequenced in a study of blood T cell repertoires in COVID-19. Sequencing was performed with immunoSEQ multiplex PCR; in TCRdb, only in-frame clones are kept and a portion is missing. The sample holds a few hundred thousand clones; 70% to 90% are singletons and the top ten take over 2.5%. The source material was peripheral blood. The receptor set was obtained from a man aged 60 to 69 with acute or convalescent COVID-19.

J is TRBJ1-5 and V is TRBV25-1, with D uncertain. The V gene's germline CDR1 is MGHDK and CDR2 SYGVNS. The CDR3 extends over 16 amino acids. The V end was cut by 6 bases, the J end by 0 bases, with 15 bases between. CDR3 DNA sequence: TGTGCCAGCAGCCCTTCGGCCGGGGTTAGCAATCAGCCCCAGCATTTT. The encoded protein is CASSPSAGVSNQPQHF.

V gene TRBV19 combines with J gene TRBJ2-1; weak D call: TRBD2 (5 bases). Trimming removed 7 bases from V and 4 bases from J, with 17 bases in between. Germline CDR1 and CDR2: LNHDA and SQIVND (reference sequence). CDR3 size: 15 residues. In nucleotides, the CDR3 is TGTGCCAGTAAAGCCCCAGCGGCCTCGTACAATGAGCAGTTCTTC. It is translated as CASKAPAASYNEQFF.

This clone was detected only a few times. This chain connects TRBV29-1 to TRBJ2-5; 7 bases are a match to TRBD2. The germline gives CDR1 SQVTM, CDR2 ANQGSEA. The J segment lost 5 bases and the V segment lost 1 base, leaving 4 bases of the junction unmatched. This CDR3 region has 13 residues. The CDR3 region is CSVEGGSGETQYF. The DNA for the CDR3 is TGCAGCGTTGAAGGAGGTAGCGGGGAGACCCAGTACTTC. Using reference TRBV29-1 and TRBJ2-5 for the parts outside the CDR3, the full variable domain is SAVISQKPSRDICQRGTSLTIQCQVDSQVTMMFWYRQQPGQSLTLIATANQGSEATYESGFVIDKFPISRPNLTFSTLTVSNMSPEDSSIYLCSVEGGSGETQYFGPGTRLLVL.

The chain joins TRBV7-8 to TRBJ1-5; maybe TRBD1 (5 bases). V lost 5 bases and J lost 1, with 15 bases in between. The CDR3 consists of 16 residues. CDR1 and CDR2 (germline): SGHVS, FQNEAQ. The CDR3 bases are TGTGCCAGCAGCCCGTGGGGGGAGGGGAGCAATCAGCCCCAGCATTTT. It yields the protein CASSPWGEGSNQPQHF.

The rearrangement joins TRBV10-2 to TRBJ2-5; D uncertain. The germline CDR1 and CDR2 sequences are WSHSY and SAAADI. The CDR3 totals 13 residues. The ends were cut back, 6 bases at V and 2 bases at J, with 10 bases in the middle. The CDR3 here is CASRISGQETQYF. The CDR3 DNA follows: TGCGCCAGCAGGATATCAGGACAAGAGACCCAGTACTTC.

The V gene is TRBV2, the J gene TRBJ1-2; D gene ambiguous. The CDR3 loop spans 11 amino acids. V lost 4 bases and J 5 bases, leaving 5 bases between the germline ends. In germline, CDR1 is SNHLY, CDR2 FYNNEI. This CDR3 reads CASSVQYGYTF. The CDR3 bases are TGTGCCAGCAGTGTTCAATATGGCTACACCTTC.

There are a few counts of this clone. At the DNA level, this CDR3 is encoded by other sequences in the same sample as well. The chain combines TRBV27 with TRBJ1-4, with D tentatively TRBD1 (5 bases). Germline V lookup: CDR1 MNHEY, CDR2 SMNVEV (reference sequence). The CDR3 length is 14 residues. V was pared by 5 bases and J by 4 bases, with 11 bases between. The CDR3 protein is CASSRGRDNEKLFF. DNA of the CDR3: TGTGCCAGCAGTCGGGGGAGGGATAATGAAAAACTGTTTTTT.

As DNA, the CDR3 is TGTGCCAGCAGTTATAGGCCGGGACAGAGCACAGATACGCAGTATTTT. Protein product: CASSYRPGQSTDTQYF. V is TRBV6-2 or TRBV6-3 and J is TRBJ2-3, with 7 bases identical to TRBD1. CDR1 is MNHEY, CDR2 SVGEGT, per germline. The ends lost 3 bases at V and 0 bases at J; junction bases unmatched: 6. The CDR3 spans 16 residues.

The V gene is TRBV2, the J gene TRBJ2-1, with a tentative D call TRBD1 (6 bases). Germline V gene lookup returns CDR1 SNHLY and CDR2 FYNNEI. The CDR3 spans 16 residues. Trimming shortened V by 7 bases and J by 2 bases, and 18 bases separated the two germline ends. This CDR3 reads CASILSSQGPYNEQFF. The CDR3, as DNA: TGTGCCAGCATTCTAAGTAGCCAGGGGCCCTACAATGAGCAGTTCTTC.

This chain connects TRBV6-4 to TRBJ2-1, with 11 bases aligning to TRBD1. The J segment lost 1 base and the V segment lost 7 bases, leaving 9 bases of the junction unmatched. Germline V gene data show CDR1 as MRHNA and CDR2 as SNTAGT. The CDR3 length is 17 residues. DNA of the CDR3: TGTGCCAGCACCCTACGGACAGGGGGCTTTTCCTACAATGAGCAGTTCTTC. This translates into CASTLRTGGFSYNEQFF.

The V call is TRBV24-1, the J call TRBJ2-2, with D perhaps matching TRBD2 (6 bases). Germline V CDR1 and CDR2: KGHDR, SFDVKD. The CDR3 is 14 amino acids. V was pared by 5 bases and J by 5 bases, with 11 bases between. The CDR3 nucleotides are TGTGCCACCAGTGGTCTGGGGAGGACCGGGGAGCTGTTTTTT. It specifies CATSGLGRTGELFF.

This clone showed up just a few times. The rearrangement links TRBV5-8 to TRBJ1-3; D is ambiguous. Trimming took 5 bases from V and 0 from J, leaving 6 bases between them. Per germline, CDR1 SGHTS and CDR2 YDEGEE. The CDR3 spans 13 residues. The CDR3: CASRRFSGNTIYF. The CDR3 nucleotides read TGTGCCAGCAGGCGGTTCTCTGGAAACACCATATATTTT.